These 30 T cell receptor beta chains came from one sample sequenced in a study of cytomegalovirus exposure and HLA in healthy donors. Primers included in the PCR were 60 Vbeta and 13 Jbeta primers. This table comes from immunoSEQ multiplex PCR, and its TCRdb copy is limited to in-frame clones, with some not included. The repertoire holds approximately 110,000 clones, with about 76% as singletons. Sequencing input: PBMCs. Receptors originate from a woman aged 60-70 years in good health and CMV-seropositive.

For the CDR3, the DNA is TGCGCCAGCAGACGTGACAGTTCCGGGGAGCAGTACTTC. Translating it yields CASRRDSSGEQYF. The chain carries TRBV5-1 and TRBJ2-7, with a possible D match to TRBD1 (5 bases). Germline V CDR1 and CDR2: SGHRS, YFSETQ. Trimming shortened V by 5 bases and J by 7 bases, and 16 bases separated the two germline ends. This CDR3 is 13 amino acids long.

In its sample, this clone was seen a few times. This chain uses TRBV5-4 with TRBJ1-1; a weak D match, TRBD1 (5 bases). The CDR3 spans 15 residues. Germline lookup yields CDR1 SGHNT and CDR2 YYREEE (reference sequence). With 1 base removed from V and 0 bases from J, the gap between germline ends came to 10 bases. DNA for the CDR3: TGTGCCAGCAGCTTGAAGGGGCGCGTGAACACTGAAGCTTTCTTT. This translates into CASSLKGRVNTEAFF.

The CDR3 DNA reads TGTGCCAGCAGCCCATTCGCGTCAGGGGTCGGGGAAAAACTGTTTTTT. Residues: CASSPFASGVGEKLFF. This chain joins TRBV11-2 and TRBJ1-4; TRBD1 might be the D (6 bases). The germline CDR1 and CDR2 sequences are SGHAT and FQNNGV. V gave up 5 bases and J gave up 8 bases, with 21 bases separating them. The CDR3 has 16 residues.

A remark on this clone: Other DNA variants within this sample encode the same CDR3. This chain connects TRBV27 to TRBJ1-1; D uncertain. Germline V gene lookup returns CDR1 MNHEY and CDR2 SMNVEV (reference sequence). The V gene lost 4 bases and the J gene lost 2 bases, with 8 bases spanning the gap. The CDR3 extends over 13 amino acids. The CDR3 sequence is CASSSPGNTEAFF. In DNA form, the CDR3 reads TGTGCCAGCAGTTCTCCCGGTAACACTGAAGCTTTCTTT.

The rearrangement joins TRBV5-1 to TRBJ2-2; D is possibly TRBD1 (5 bases). Germline CDR1 reads SGHRS; CDR2 reads YFSETQ. V gave up 1 base and J gave up 6 bases, with 10 bases separating them. The CDR3 length is 14 residues. DNA of the CDR3: TGCGCCAGCAGCTTGATGGACAAGGCCGGGGAGCTGTTTTTT. Its protein product is CASSLMDKAGELFF.

The rearrangement links TRBV7-9 to TRBJ2-1, with 9 bases aligning to TRBD1. V shed 4 bases, J shed 8 bases, and the junction held 9 bases outside the gene matches. The length of the CDR3 is 15 residues. Germline V gene lookup returns CDR1 SEHNR and CDR2 FQNEAQ (reference sequence). The CDR3 nucleotides read TGTGCCAGCAGCTCTGGACAGGGGCGTGGGTATGAGCAGTTCTTC. Amino acid sequence: CASSSGQGRGYEQFF.

This chain uses TRBV7-3 with TRBJ2-7; D is perhaps TRBD1 (6 bases). CDR1 and CDR2 from the germline V gene are SGHTA and FQGTGA. This CDR3 is built from 13 residues. V lost 5 bases, J lost 0 bases, and 8 bases lay in between. The CDR3 loop is CASSMGHSYEQYF. CDR3 sequence (DNA): TGTGCCAGCAGCATGGGACACTCCTACGAGCAGTACTTC.

This chain joins TRBV25-1 and TRBJ2-2; 10 bases line up with TRBD1. V lost 0 bases and J lost 6; bases outside the gene matches: 1. Germline-derived CDR1 and CDR2 are MGHDK and SYGVNS. CDR3 length: 15 residues. CDR3 in amino acids: CASSEYGTGAGELFF. The DNA for the CDR3 is TGTGCCAGCAGTGAATACGGGACAGGGGCCGGGGAGCTGTTTTTT.

This sequence joins TRBV9 and TRBJ1-2; D ambiguous. Germline assignment: CDR1 SGDLS and CDR2 YYNGEE. The CDR3 consists of 15 residues. V gave up 0 bases and J gave up 2 bases, with 11 bases separating them. CDR3 amino acids: CASSVGAESNYGYTF. The CDR3, as DNA: TGTGCCAGCAGCGTAGGGGCAGAGAGCAACTATGGCTACACCTTC.

The table lists this clone with a few counts. V usage is TRBV6-6 and J usage is TRBJ1-1; the D is unclear. Germline V CDR1 and CDR2: MNHNY, SVGAGI (reference sequence). V dropped 2 bases and J dropped 0 bases, with 7 bases sitting between them. The CDR3 totals 14 residues. The CDR3 protein is CASSYGEMNTEAFF. CDR3 nucleotide sequence: TGTGCCAGCAGTTACGGGGAGATGAACACTGAAGCTTTCTTT.

The genes are TRBV11-2 and TRBJ1-2; the match to TRBD1 covers 10 bases. V was clipped by 4 bases and J by 10 bases; unmatched bases: 6. Germline CDR1 SGHAT, CDR2 FQNNGV. The CDR3 is made up of 13 amino acids. CDR3 nucleotides: TGTGCCAGCAGCTCGACAGGGGGCGCGGACTACACCTTC. It specifies CASSSTGGADYTF. The variable domain in full, with the rest retrieved from reference TRBV11-2 and TRBJ1-2, is EAGVAQSPRYKIIEKRQSVAFWCNPISGHATLYWYQQILGQGPKLLIQFQNNGVVDDSQLPKDRFSAERLKGVDSTLKIQPAKLEDSAVYLCASSSTGGADYTFGSGTRLTVV.

The J gene is TRBJ1-2, the V gene TRBV4-2; D call uncertain. Deletions cut 1 base from V and 6 bases from J, with 9 bases between. The CDR3 has 13 amino acids. The germline V gene encodes CDR1 LGHNA and CDR2 YNFKEQ. CDR3: CASSQAGIDGYTF. CDR3 in DNA: TGTGCCAGCAGCCAAGCGGGGATTGATGGCTACACCTTC.

This clone has just a few counts. The chain links TRBV9 to TRBJ2-2; 13 bases fit TRBD2. With V trimmed by 4 bases and J by 4 bases, 4 bases remained unmatched. There are 16 residues in the CDR3. Per germline, CDR1 SGDLS and CDR2 YYNGEE. The CDR3 nucleotides are TGTGCCAGCAGCACCCGGACTAGCGGGGGCACCGGGGAGCTGTTTTTT. As protein: CASSTRTSGGTGELFF.

The rearrangement joins TRBV6-1 to TRBJ1-1, with 7 bases lining up with TRBD1. The germline V gene encodes CDR1 MNHNS and CDR2 SASEGT. The CDR3 is 14 amino acids. V was pared by 7 bases and J by 1 base, with 6 bases of the junction left unmatched. The CDR3: CASIFGDRNTEAFF. As DNA, the CDR3 is TGTGCCAGCATTTTTGGGGACAGGAACACTGAAGCTTTCTTT.

In regard to this clone: One end of the junction does not line up with germline, which may come from a read error. The genes are TRBV7-9 and TRBJ1-5; D unclear. CDR3 size: 12 residues. The germline V gene encodes CDR1 SEHNR and CDR2 FQNEAQ (reference sequence). The DNA of the CDR3 is TGTTCCAGCAGCTTAACAGATCAGCCCCAGCATTTT. Protein: CSSSLTDQPQHF.

This chain joins TRBV14 and TRBJ2-1, with 7 bases identical to TRBD2. In germline, CDR1 is SGHDN, CDR2 FVKESK. The trim removed 1 base at V and 4 bases at J, leaving 7 bases unmatched. This CDR3 contains 16 residues. CDR3 nucleotides: TGTGCCAGCAGCCAAGTGAAACTAGCGCTATACAATGAGCAGTTCTTC. Translated, it gives CASSQVKLALYNEQFF.

V gene TRBV19 combines with J gene TRBJ2-1, with TRBD2 matching over 9 bases. The V gene end was trimmed by 3 bases and the J gene end by 5 bases; junction bases not matched to a gene: 14. The germline CDR1 and CDR2 sequences are LNHDA and SQIVND (reference sequence). This CDR3 region has 18 residues. The CDR3 sequence is CASSMGSGVTSGHNEQFF. CDR3 bases: TGTGCCAGTAGTATGGGCTCTGGTGTGACTAGCGGACACAATGAGCAGTTCTTC.

Only a few counts were recorded for this clone. Mismatch with germline at one junction end may stem from a read error. The chain carries TRBV15 and TRBJ2-7; no clear D. The length of the CDR3 is 12 residues. The V gene's germline CDR1 is LNHNV and CDR2 YYDKDF (reference sequence). In nucleotides, the CDR3 is TGTGCCACCAGCGGAGACTCTTACGAGCAGTACTTC. It specifies CATSGDSYEQYF.

The rearrangement links TRBV7-2 to TRBJ1-2, with 7 bases aligning to TRBD1. CDR3 length: 17 residues. Trimming removed 0 bases from V and 2 bases from J; junction bases left unmatched: 9. Germline CDR1 reads SGHTA; CDR2 reads FQGNSA. As DNA, the CDR3 is TGTGCCAGCAGCTTAGCGGGGTGGGACAGAAAGAACTATGGCTACACCTTC. This codes for CASSLAGWDRKNYGYTF.

In this sample, this clone turned up a few times. This chain links TRBV11-3 with TRBJ1-1, with TRBD1 matching over 8 bases. The V gene's germline CDR1 is SGHNT and CDR2 YENEEA. Trimming at V came to 5 bases and at J to 4 bases, leaving 9 bases not matched to a gene. CDR3 size: 15 residues. CDR3 amino acids: CASSLGTGPGTEAFF. The CDR3 coding sequence is TGTGCCAGCAGCCTGGGGACAGGCCCCGGCACTGAAGCTTTCTTT.

The V and J genes are TRBV4-3 and TRBJ2-3; D is uncertain. The germline V gene has CDR1 LGHNA and CDR2 YSLEER. CDR3 length: 16 residues. The V gene lost 3 bases and the J gene lost 1 base, with 14 bases spanning the gap. The CDR3 bases are TGCGCCAGCAGCCACGCTAGGCGCGAAGGCACAGATACGCAGTATTTT. Protein sequence: CASSHARREGTDTQYF.

This sequence joins TRBV5-4 and TRBJ2-7, with a possible D match to TRBD2 (5 bases). The V end lost 0 bases, the J end lost 0 bases, and 13 bases lay between the germline ends. The CDR3 length is 16 residues. Germline V lookup: CDR1 SGHNT, CDR2 YYREEE (reference sequence). CDR3 coding DNA: TGTGCCAGCAGCTTGGGAAGCGGTCGGAGCTCCTACGAGCAGTACTTC. Translation gives CASSLGSGRSSYEQYF.

The chain carries TRBV14 and TRBJ2-3; no firm D call. CDR3 size: 12 residues. Trimming took 2 bases from V and 5 from J, leaving 5 bases between them. The germline gives CDR1 SGHDN, CDR2 FVKESK. DNA for the CDR3: TGTGCCAGCAGCCAATCGGTAGATACGCAGTATTTT. This encodes CASSQSVDTQYF.

The chain uses TRBV4-1 and TRBJ2-3; 8 bases are a match to TRBD2. V was clipped by 5 bases and J by 6 bases; unmatched bases: 13. This CDR3 spans 16 amino acids. The germline V gene has CDR1 MGHRA and CDR2 YSYEKL. CDR3 sequence (DNA): TGCGCCAGCAGCGTCGCGGGAGGTTCCATCAGCGATACGCAGTATTTT. Its translation is CASSVAGGSISDTQYF.

This clone turned up a few times. In DNA form, the CDR3 reads TGTGCCAGCAGCTTAGCCAGGATGAACACTGAAGCTTTCTTT. Protein sequence: CASSLARMNTEAFF. The rearrangement links TRBV7-2 to TRBJ1-1; unclear D gene. Trimming took off 0 bases at V and 0 bases at J, with 5 bases between the two ends. This CDR3 region has 14 residues. Germline CDR1 reads SGHTA; CDR2 reads FQGNSA.

The chain is built from TRBV10-3 and TRBJ2-1; 8 bases are shared with TRBD1. V lost 8 bases and J lost 6; bases outside the gene matches: 9. The CDR3 runs to 14 residues. Germline V lookup: CDR1 ENHRY, CDR2 SYGVKD. CDR3 amino acids: CAILMGRGLNEQFF. CDR3 DNA sequence: TGTGCCATCCTTATGGGCAGGGGGCTCAATGAGCAGTTCTTC.

The gene calls are TRBV10-3 and TRBJ2-7; 10 nucleotides align to TRBD2. V trimming: 2 bases; J trimming: 4 bases; junction bases outside the gene matches: 8. The CDR3 loop spans 16 amino acids. Germline-derived CDR1 and CDR2 are ENHRY and SYGVKD. CDR3 sequence reads: CAISEAGLAARYEQYF. For the CDR3, the DNA is TGTGCCATCAGTGAGGCTGGACTAGCGGCACGTTACGAGCAGTACTTC.

The rearrangement joins TRBV6-1 to TRBJ1-2; 10 positions agree with TRBD1. CDR3 length: 13 residues. CDR1 is MNHNS, CDR2 SASEGT, per germline. J lost 8 bases, V lost 6 bases, and 6 bases had no gene match. In nucleotides, the CDR3 is TGTGCCAGCAGGACAGGGGGCGAAGGAGGCTACACCTTC. It encodes CASRTGGEGGYTF.

This clone occurred once. This rearrangement joins TRBV9 to TRBJ1-2, with 7 nucleotides matching TRBD1. There are 14 residues in the CDR3. The V and J ends lost 4 bases and 5 bases, in that order; junction bases with no gene match: 8. The germline CDR1 and CDR2 sequences are SGDLS and YYNGEE. Here the CDR3 DNA reads TGTGCCAGCAGCCAGGGGGACGGCTCGTATGGCTACACCTTC. As protein: CASSQGDGSYGYTF. Supplemented by reference TRBV9 and TRBJ1-2, the full variable domain reads DSGVTQTPKHLITATGQRVTLRCSPRSGDLSVYWYQQSLDQGLQFLIQYYNGEERAKGNILERFSAQQFPDLHSELNLSSLELGDSALYFCASSQGDGSYGYTFGSGTRLTVV.

J is TRBJ2-3 and V is TRBV11-2; possible D gene TRBD2, 6 bases. The germline CDR1 and CDR2 sequences are SGHAT and FQNNGV. V lost 1 base, J lost 1 base, and 18 bases lay in between. CDR3 length: 18 residues. The CDR3, as DNA: TGTGCCAGCAGCTTAGGGGACTCCCGGCGTCCCCGCACAGATACGCAGTATTTT. It translates to CASSLGDSRRPRTDTQYF.